This T cell receptor (beta chain) was identified during a study of blood T cell repertoires in COVID-19 (dated by TCRdb to about 2020). Broadly, across the study: Samples covering the acute and convalescent phases of COVID-19 were provided by collaborators in the United States, Italy and Spain. The prospective study material was composed of cDNA or gDNA derived from T cells, B-cell-depleted T cells, or PBMCs. Subjects who had been exposed to COVID-19, were actively infected with it, or had recovered from it provided the deeply sampled blood TCRbeta repertoires that made up the dataset. The repertoires were made available in a free public database intended to serve as a resource for research on the immune response to SARS-CoV-2. Samples came from the ongoing ImmuneRACE study (first 160 participants) plus 1,254 subjects from 6 global collaborators. The sample metadata nearly always contained a de-identified subject ID, COVID-19 status, age in years and sex. Where available, HLA class I and class II types were obtained from metadata supplied by the sample provider rather than from assay-based typing.

Study-wide conclusions, independent of this receptor: The amount of clinical and demographic metadata varied by source and participant and was provided uncurated.

TCRbeta CDR3 regions were amplified from genomic DNA using the immunoSEQ Assay, a bias-controlled multiplex PCR. As for how the authors treated the data: Within the assay, amplification of reference gene primers was used to estimate how many nucleated cells each sample contained. To quantify the absolute abundance of each unique TCRbeta CDR3 rearrangement, sequence reads were collapsed and filtered. Productive Simpson clonality was computed per sample as the square root of Simpson's diversity index over productive rearrangements. Not all clones reach the TCRdb copy of this immuneACCESS table, which keeps in-frame sequences only. Checked studies attribute under half of the gap to unresolved V genes and leave the rest unexplained. D and trimming come from the DNA, and the V and J calls and clone size come from that table. For this sample the table gives fewer than 40,000 clones, of which around 80% were detected only once. The top ten clonotypes cover 33% of the sample.

CDR1 and CDR2 are drawn from the germline V gene (reference sequence): DFQATT, SNEGSKA. V lost 3 bases and J lost 6 bases, and the count of bases not matched to a germline gene is 14. The CDR3 covers 18 residues, taking in both the cysteine and the phenylalanine. Only the CDR3 region is kept as DNA, spanning 54 bases read in frame from base 1. A remark on this clone: Its recognized antigen is unknown. There are no base qualities to consult, and no much larger clone falls within one base.

The collaborating institutions used their own protocols to collect whole blood in K2EDTA tubes. For TCRbeta analysis, collaborators shipped samples in one of three forms: frozen whole blood, isolated PBMCs, or DNA extracted from either of those sample types. This receptor was taken from a man aged 55 to 70 with acute or convalescent COVID-19. The specimen sequenced was peripheral blood. The V and J segments used are TRBV20-1 and TRBJ2-3; the central 14 bases match TRBD2. CDR3 reads: CSASSWTSGRPGRDTQYF. The nucleotides are TGCAGTGCTAGTTCGTGGACTAGCGGGAGGCCGGGCAGGGATACGCAGTATTTT.